Listed below are T cell receptor beta chains from one sample, sequenced in a study of lymphopenia after photon versus proton radiotherapy. Measured with immunoSEQ multiplex PCR; TCRdb has only the in-frame clones, and not every one. The table includes 65,000 to 90,000 clones, 80% to 95% detected once. The sample was peripheral blood, taken from a patient treated with photon-based radiotherapy. Source of these receptors: a woman aged 40 to 55 with cholangiocarcinoma. CDR3s include the opening cysteine and the closing phenylalanine or tryptophan.

v_call: TRBV19; cdr3_length: 13; cdr3_aa: CASSASGAYEQYF
v_call: TRBV6-4; cdr3_length: 16; cdr3_aa: CASRSSAGGTADTQYF
v_call: TRBV11-2; cdr3_length: 14; cdr3_aa: CASSLGPAGTIVYF
v_call: TRBV28; cdr3_length: 16; cdr3_aa: CASSPTSGAGLYGYTF
v_call: TRBV19; cdr3_length: 15; cdr3_aa: CASSMRRGRSYEQYF
v_call: TRBV27; cdr3_length: 17; cdr3_aa: CASIFRATGTGVYEQYF
v_call: TRBV6-1; cdr3_length: 14; cdr3_aa: CATSLRQGEEKLFF
v_call: TRBV29-1; cdr3_length: 11; cdr3_aa: CSVPGGTEAFF
v_call: TRBV6-5; cdr3_length: 11; cdr3_aa: CASSRNYEQYF
v_call: TRBV30; cdr3_length: 12; cdr3_aa: CAWTGGNYGYTF
v_call: TRBV7-3; cdr3_length: 13; cdr3_aa: CASSITGGNNPFF
v_call: TRBV28; cdr3_length: 14; cdr3_aa: CASIRGGLNTEAFF
v_call: TRBV19; cdr3_length: 16; cdr3_aa: CASSTPPAGEGNEQFF
v_call: TRBV19; cdr3_length: 14; cdr3_aa: CASSIGSRATEAFF
v_call: TRBV30; cdr3_length: 12; cdr3_aa: CAWTAPNYEQYF
v_call: TRBV5-4; cdr3_length: 13; cdr3_aa: CASSHTDTGELFF
v_call: TRBV4-2; cdr3_length: 13; cdr3_aa: CASSQDRIYEQYF
v_call: TRBV7-2; cdr3_length: 17; cdr3_aa: CASSWATSAPSYNEQFF
v_call: TRBV7-2; cdr3_length: 12; cdr3_aa: CASSIRRNEQFF
v_call: TRBV28; cdr3_length: 14; cdr3_aa: CATTGGGGNQPQHF
v_call: TRBV5-8; cdr3_length: 11; cdr3_aa: CASSLGPEAFF
v_call: TRBV15; cdr3_length: 13; cdr3_aa: CATSRDLRTEAFF
v_call: TRBV28; cdr3_length: 14; cdr3_aa: CASKPAGSNQPQHF